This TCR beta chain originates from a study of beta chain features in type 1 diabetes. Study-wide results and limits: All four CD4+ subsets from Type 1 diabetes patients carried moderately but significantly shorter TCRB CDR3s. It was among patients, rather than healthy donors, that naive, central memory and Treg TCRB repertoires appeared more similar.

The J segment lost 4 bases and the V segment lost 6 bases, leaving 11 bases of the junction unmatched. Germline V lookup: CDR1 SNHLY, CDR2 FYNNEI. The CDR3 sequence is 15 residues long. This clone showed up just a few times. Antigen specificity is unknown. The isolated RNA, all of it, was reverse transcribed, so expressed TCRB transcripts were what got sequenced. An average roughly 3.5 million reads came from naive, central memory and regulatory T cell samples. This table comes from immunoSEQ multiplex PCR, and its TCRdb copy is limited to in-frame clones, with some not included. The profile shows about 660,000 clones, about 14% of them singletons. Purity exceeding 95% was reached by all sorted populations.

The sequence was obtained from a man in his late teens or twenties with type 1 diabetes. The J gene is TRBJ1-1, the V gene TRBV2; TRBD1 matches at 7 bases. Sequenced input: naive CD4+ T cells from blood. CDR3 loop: CASRNQNRGSTEAFF. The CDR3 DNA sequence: TGTGCCAGCAGGAACCAGAACAGGGGAAGCACTGAAGCTTTCTTT.